This TCR beta chain was sequenced in a study of shared clonotypes between healthy human individuals (dated by TCRdb to about 2020). Describing the broader study: Two women and a few men aged 18 to 49 years were included in the cohort. To estimate repertoire size and how much clonotypes are shared between individuals, the study performed deep sequencing of blood TCR repertoires from roughly five healthy adults. To increase sequencing depth and limit assay-specific biases, TCR repertoire library preparation and sequencing were carried out by different laboratories using diverse techniques. For each donor, CD4 naive and CD4 memory were each run on three plates, CD8 naive on two plates, and CD8 memory on one plate. Between about 0.85 and 9.5 billion PBMCs per donor were obtained by leukapheresis. Overall study results and their limits: Sharing across a handful of donors was observed for roughly 5.4% of naive CD4, under 4% of naive CD8, about 2.5% of memory CD4, and roughly 0.4% of memory CD8 clonotypes. Sampling was limited to blood, and TCR repertoires in tissue likely differ from TCR repertoires in blood. Even with the large sequencing depth, rarefaction of the sorted-subset datasets indicated that sequencing was incomplete. Compared with non-shared clonotypes, the clonotypes found in all four sorted-subset donors had higher generation probabilities. Pairwise subsampling indicated that sequencing depth was expected to affect the degree of clonotype sharing among donors. Naive subsets generally had larger estimated clonotype richness than memory subsets did. The genetic and exposure-history diversity represented was limited by the small number of donors.

The donors were healthy, HIV-negative adults with no recently reported acute infections or vaccinations. Every donor was a Caucasian adult residing in Nashville, Tennessee, USA. CD4+ T cells were enriched through magnetic negative selection, after which naive cells were positively selected on CD45RA and the remaining negative fraction served as the memory subset. Blood was collected by leukapheresis, and PBMCs were isolated by Ficoll-Histopaque density gradient centrifugation and then cryopreserved in liquid nitrogen vapor phase. Analytical flow cytometry was used to check the purity and quantity of every magnetically sorted T cell population. Genomic DNA was isolated from every sorted fraction and measured by UV absorbance on a Nanodrop 2000c. TCR CDR3 regions were amplified from genomic DNA by multiplex PCR using the deep immunoSEQ assay. Genomic DNA extracted from each cell subset was distributed evenly over all wells of several immunoSEQ 96-well plates, and each plate served as one replicate. For sorted subsets, about 200 ng genomic DNA, equal to 30,000 to 35,000 T cell genomes, was loaded into each replicate PCR. Purified libraries were measured with a Qubit 3.0 fluorometer, size-checked on a Bioanalyzer 2100, and measured again with the KAPA Library Quantification kit. Every immunoSEQ 96-well plate was sequenced on a dedicated single-read 150-cycle Illumina NextSeq 550 flow cell. Concerning the study's data processing: Because only junctional sequences without quality scores were contained in the immunoSEQ output, filtering matching that applied to full-length reads could not be performed. To assign V/J genes and CDR3, sequences were annotated using PyIR, a Python wrapper for IgBLAST v1.9, with IMGT germline references. Reads were filtered out if the reads had weak V/J assignments (E-value above 1e-6), no CDR3, stop codons, out-of-frame junctions, or ambiguous translated residues. V3J clonotypes were defined by identical inferred V gene, J gene, and CDR3 amino acid sequence. The percentage overlap between two repertoires was calculated by dividing the number of shared unique clonotypes by the size of the smaller repertoire. RTK rarefaction, the Chao1 estimator, and Recon v2.1 estimates of unobserved clonotypes were used to assess repertoire richness. Generation probabilities for all TCRbeta clonotypes obtained by the gDNA method from a handful of donors were computed using OLGA. TCRdb holds this immuneACCESS table with in-frame rearrangements only. Some clones are missing; in checked studies, unresolved V genes explain under half, and the rest has no known cause. The D gene and trimming were derived from the DNA, and the V and J assignments and clone size from that table. The table for this sample lists hundreds of thousands of clones; about 96% of them were counted only once. The ten largest make up roughly 0.06% of the sample.

For this clone: Its antigen has not been determined. It has no much larger one-base neighbor in the sample; base qualities were not kept.

From the cysteine up to the phenylalanine, the CDR3 has a length of 16 residues. This entry keeps only the CDR3 DNA: 48 bases, framed from base 1. Trimmed from V: 3 bases; trimmed from J: 5 bases; junction bases lacking a gene match: 6. CDR1 and CDR2 (WNHNN, SYGVQD) derive from the germline V gene (reference sequence). The source is a woman under 40 in good health. The sequence is built from TRBV10-1 and TRBJ2-1, with TRBD2 matching 11 junction bases. Sequencing was performed on naive CD4+ T cells sorted from blood. What the cell subset or site label conveys for this sample: CD45RA+ positively selected. The CDR3 region has the sequence CASSETGTSGHNEQFF. The DNA sequence is given as TGCGCCAGCAGTGAAACCGGGACTAGCGGCCACAATGAGCAGTTCTTC.